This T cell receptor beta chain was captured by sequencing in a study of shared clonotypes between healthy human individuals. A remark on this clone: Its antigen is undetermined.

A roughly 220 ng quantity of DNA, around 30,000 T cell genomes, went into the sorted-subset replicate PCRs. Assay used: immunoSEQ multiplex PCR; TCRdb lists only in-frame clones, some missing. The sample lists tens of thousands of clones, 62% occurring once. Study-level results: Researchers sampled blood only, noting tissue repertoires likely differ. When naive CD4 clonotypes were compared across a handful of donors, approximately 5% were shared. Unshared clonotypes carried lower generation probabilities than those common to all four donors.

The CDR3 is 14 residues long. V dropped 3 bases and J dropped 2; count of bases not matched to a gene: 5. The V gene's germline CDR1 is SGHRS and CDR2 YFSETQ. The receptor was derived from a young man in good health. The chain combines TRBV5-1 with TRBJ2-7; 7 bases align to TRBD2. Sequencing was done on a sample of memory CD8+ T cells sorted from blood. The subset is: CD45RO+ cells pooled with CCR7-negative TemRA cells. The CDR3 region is CASSSRDYTYEQYF. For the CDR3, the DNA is TGCGCCAGCAGCTCACGGGACTACACCTACGAGCAGTACTTC. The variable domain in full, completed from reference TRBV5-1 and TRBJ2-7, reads KAGVTQTPRYLIKTRGQQVTLSCSPISGHRSVSWYQQTPGQGLQFLFEYFSETQRNKGNFPGRFSGRQFSNSRSEMNVSTLELGDSALYLCASSSRDYTYEQYFGPGTRLTVT.